This TCR beta chain is drawn from a study of cytomegalovirus exposure and HLA in healthy donors (dated by TCRdb to 2016 to 2017). Looking at the study overall: The 666 repertoires of the first cohort and the roughly 110 validation repertoires were produced on the same platform, according to a later analysis. The study aimed to test whether cataloging public T cell receptors could reveal signatures of past pathogen exposure. A separate validation cohort of over a hundred different subjects was used in addition to the approximately 640-subject first cohort. To predict cytomegalovirus infection status, the study brought together high-throughput TCR immunosequencing, statistical association of individual TCRs with disease status, and machine learning.

The germline V and J ends show losses of 0 bases and 8 bases respectively, and no gene match explains 5 bases of the junction. CDR1 is given as SGHRS and CDR2 as YFSETQ, both from the germline V gene. CDR3 length: 14 amino acids, cysteine to phenylalanine. Just CDR3 DNA is preserved here, 42 bases in frame from base 1. The donors belonged to the validation cohort of 120 subjects, which was separate from the roughly 700-subject first cohort. What the work shows at the level of the full study, not this receptor alone: A few of the identified cytomegalovirus-associated TCR beta chains were confirmed in vitro to be specific for cytomegalovirus antigens. In both the original and validation cohorts, the classifier was reported to diagnose cytomegalovirus status with high specificity and sensitivity. The study gave a list of under 200 TCR beta chains associated with cytomegalovirus. Most TCR sequences were seen in very few donors, while some public TCRs were found in many individuals. It was suggested by the authors that the approach could potentially be generalized to other disease states and immunological phenotypes. Of the cluster scores, around 95% were above 0 in a later analysis, which found that TCRs clustered in the first cohort also tended to co-occur in the 120 validation repertoires. The validation cohort had no HLA typing available for a later analysis, so co-occurrence within that cohort was assessed over all 130 or so repertoires.

In regard to this clone: Its binding antigen is unknown. Base qualities are not recorded, but no much larger clone differs from it by a single base.

The receptor library was made with the immunoSEQ multiplex PCR assay. From the authors' description of their analysis: A statistical classification framework was built to diagnose cytomegalovirus status from the catalog of TCR beta chain sequences. Drawn from immuneACCESS, this table holds only the in-frame rearrangements with V and J called that TCRdb kept. Clones are partly lost; checked studies trace under half to an unresolved V gene and leave the rest unexplained. V and J calls and clone size follow that table, whereas D and trimming were derived from the DNA. The table for this sample lists about 150,000 clones; less than 90% of them were counted only once. About 20% of the sample rests with the top ten.

This receptor chain uses TRBV5-1 and TRBJ2-1, with TRBD1 matching 7 junction bases. The receptor comes from a man between 18 and 35 years old in good health and CMV-seropositive. Material for sequencing was PBMCs. The CDR3 loop reads CASSLEGGRDEQFF. The DNA sequence follows: TGCGCCAGCAGCTTGGAAGGGGGCCGGGATGAGCAGTTCTTC.